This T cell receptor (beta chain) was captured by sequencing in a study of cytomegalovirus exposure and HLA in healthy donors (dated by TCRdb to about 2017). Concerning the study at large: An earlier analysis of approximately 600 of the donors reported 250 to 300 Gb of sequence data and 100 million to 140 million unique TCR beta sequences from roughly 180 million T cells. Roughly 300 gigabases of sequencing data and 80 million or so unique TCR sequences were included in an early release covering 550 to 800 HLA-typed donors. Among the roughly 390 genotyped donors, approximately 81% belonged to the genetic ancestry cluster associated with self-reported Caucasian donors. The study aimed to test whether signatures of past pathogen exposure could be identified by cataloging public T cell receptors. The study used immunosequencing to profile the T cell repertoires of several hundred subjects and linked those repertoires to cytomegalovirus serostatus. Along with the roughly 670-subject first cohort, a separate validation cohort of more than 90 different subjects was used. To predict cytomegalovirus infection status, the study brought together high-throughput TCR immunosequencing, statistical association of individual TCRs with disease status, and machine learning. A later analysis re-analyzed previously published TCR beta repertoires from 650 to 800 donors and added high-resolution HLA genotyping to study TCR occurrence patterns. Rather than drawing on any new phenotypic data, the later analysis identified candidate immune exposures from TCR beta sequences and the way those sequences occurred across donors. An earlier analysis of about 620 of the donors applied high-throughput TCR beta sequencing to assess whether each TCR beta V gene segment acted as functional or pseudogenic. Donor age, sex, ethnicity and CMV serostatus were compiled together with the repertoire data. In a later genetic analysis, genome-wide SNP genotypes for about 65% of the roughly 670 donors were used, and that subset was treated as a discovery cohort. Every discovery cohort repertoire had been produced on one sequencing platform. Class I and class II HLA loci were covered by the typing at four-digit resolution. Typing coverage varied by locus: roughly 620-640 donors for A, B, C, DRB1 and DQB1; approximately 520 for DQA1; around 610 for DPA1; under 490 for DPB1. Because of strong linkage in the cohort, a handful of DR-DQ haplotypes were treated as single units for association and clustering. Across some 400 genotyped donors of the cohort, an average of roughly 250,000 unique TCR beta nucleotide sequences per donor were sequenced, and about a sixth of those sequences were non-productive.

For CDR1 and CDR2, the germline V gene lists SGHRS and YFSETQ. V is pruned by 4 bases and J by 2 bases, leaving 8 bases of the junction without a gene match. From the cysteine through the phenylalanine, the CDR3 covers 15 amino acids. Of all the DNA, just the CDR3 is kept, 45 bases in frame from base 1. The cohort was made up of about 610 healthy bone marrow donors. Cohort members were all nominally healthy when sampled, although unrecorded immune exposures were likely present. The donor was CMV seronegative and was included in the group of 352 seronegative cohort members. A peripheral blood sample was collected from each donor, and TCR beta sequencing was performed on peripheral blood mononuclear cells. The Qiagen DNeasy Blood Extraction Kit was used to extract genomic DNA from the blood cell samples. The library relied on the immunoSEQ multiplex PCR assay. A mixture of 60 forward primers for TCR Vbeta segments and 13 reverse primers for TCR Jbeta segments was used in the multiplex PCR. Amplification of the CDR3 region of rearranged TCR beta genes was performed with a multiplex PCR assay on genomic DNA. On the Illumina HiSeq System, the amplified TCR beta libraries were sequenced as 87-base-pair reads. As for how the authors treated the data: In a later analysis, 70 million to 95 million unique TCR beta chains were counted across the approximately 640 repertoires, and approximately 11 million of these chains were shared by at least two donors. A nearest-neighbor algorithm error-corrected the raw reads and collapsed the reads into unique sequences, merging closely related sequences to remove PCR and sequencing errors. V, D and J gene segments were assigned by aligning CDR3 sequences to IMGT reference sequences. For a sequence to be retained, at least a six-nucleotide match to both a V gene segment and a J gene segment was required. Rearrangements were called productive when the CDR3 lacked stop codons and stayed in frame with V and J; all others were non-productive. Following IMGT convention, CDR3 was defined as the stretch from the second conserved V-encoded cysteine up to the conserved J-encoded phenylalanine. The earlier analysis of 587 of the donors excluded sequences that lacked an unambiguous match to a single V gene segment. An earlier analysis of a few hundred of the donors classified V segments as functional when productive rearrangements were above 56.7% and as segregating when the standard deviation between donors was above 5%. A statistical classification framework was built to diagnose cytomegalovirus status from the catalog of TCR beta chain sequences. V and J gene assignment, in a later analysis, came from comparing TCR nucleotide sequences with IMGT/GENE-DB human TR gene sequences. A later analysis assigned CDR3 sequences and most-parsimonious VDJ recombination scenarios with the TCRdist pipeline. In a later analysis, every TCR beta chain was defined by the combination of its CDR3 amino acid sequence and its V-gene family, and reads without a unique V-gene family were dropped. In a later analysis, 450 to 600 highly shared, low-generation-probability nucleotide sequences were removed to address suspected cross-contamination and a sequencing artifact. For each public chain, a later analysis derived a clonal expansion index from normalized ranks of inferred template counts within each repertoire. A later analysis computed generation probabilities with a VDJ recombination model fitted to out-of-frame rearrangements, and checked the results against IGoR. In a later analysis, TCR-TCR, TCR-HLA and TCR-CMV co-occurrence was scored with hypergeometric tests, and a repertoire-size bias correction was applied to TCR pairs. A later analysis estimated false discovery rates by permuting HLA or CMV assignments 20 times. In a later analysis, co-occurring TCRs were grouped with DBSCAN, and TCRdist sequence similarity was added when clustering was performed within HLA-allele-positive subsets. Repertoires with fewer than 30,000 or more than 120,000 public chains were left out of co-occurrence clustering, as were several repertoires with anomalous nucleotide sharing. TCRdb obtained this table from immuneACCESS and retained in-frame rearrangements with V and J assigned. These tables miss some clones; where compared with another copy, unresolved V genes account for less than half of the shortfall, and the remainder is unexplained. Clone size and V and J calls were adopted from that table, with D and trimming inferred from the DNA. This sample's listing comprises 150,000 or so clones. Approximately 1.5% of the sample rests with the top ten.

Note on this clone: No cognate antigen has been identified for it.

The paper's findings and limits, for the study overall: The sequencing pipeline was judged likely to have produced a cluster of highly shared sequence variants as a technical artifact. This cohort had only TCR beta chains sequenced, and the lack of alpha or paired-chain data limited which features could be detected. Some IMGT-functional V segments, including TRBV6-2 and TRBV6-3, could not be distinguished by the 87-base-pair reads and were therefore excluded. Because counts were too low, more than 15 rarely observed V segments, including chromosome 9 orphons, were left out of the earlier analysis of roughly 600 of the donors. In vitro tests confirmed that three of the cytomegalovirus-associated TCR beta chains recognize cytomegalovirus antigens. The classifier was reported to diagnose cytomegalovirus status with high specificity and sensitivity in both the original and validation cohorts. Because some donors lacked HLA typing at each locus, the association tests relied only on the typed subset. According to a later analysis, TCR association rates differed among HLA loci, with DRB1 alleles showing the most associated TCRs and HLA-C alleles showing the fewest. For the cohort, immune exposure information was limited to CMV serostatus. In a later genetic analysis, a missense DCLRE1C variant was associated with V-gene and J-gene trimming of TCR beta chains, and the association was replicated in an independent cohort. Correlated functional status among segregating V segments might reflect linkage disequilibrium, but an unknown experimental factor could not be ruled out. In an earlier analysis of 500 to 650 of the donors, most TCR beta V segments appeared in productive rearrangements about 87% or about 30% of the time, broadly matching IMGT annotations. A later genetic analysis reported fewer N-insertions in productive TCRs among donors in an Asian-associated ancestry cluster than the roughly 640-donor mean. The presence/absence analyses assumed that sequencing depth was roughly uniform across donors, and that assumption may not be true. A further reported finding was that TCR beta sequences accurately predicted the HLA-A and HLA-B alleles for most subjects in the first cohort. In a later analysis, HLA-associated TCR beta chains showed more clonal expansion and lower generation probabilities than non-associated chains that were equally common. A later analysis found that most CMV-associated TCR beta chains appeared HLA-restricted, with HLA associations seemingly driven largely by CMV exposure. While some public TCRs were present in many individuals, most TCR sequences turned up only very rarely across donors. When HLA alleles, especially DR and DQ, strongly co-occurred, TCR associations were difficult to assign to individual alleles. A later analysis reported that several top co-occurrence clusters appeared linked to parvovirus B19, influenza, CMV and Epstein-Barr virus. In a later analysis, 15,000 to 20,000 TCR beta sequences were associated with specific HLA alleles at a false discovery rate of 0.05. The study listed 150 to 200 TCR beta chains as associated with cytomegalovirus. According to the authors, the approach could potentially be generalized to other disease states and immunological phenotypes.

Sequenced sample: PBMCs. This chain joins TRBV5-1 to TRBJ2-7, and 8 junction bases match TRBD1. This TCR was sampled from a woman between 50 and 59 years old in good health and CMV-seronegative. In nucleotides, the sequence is TGCGCCAGCAGCCAAGGTACAGGGGGAACCTACGAGCAGTACTTC. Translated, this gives CASSQGTGGTYEQYF.